The 15 T cell receptor beta chains below were found in one sample sequenced in a study of glioma-infiltrating T cells. TCR alpha and beta CDR3 regions were amplified from RNA using iRepertoire nested multiplex PCR. TCRdb recomputed calls from the multiplex PCR reads with MiXCR, one row per CDR3 protein. The table lists approximately 20,000 distinct CDR3 sequences, 20% to 25% of them singletons, with around 13% in the top ten. Sequenced sample: glioma tissue, nonneoplastic brain tissue, or PBMCs (not recorded which). These receptors were taken from a human donor with low-grade glioma or glioblastoma, undergoing nonglioma brain surgery, or in good health (not recorded which).

This clonotype was detected ten times or more. The rearrangement joins TRBV20-1 to TRBJ2-1; D remains ambiguous. CDR1 is DFQATT and CDR2 is SNEGSKA in the germline V gene (reference sequence). V dropped 1 base and J dropped 7 bases, with 5 bases sitting between them. The CDR3 loop spans 11 amino acids. CDR3 sequence (DNA): TGCAGTGCTAGAGCCCAGAATGAGCAGTTCTTC. Translated: CSARAQNEQFF.

By sample fraction, this clonotype is medium-sized. The chain carries TRBV28 and TRBJ1-2; D is unclear. CDR3 size: 11 residues. The V gene's germline CDR1 is MDHEN and CDR2 SYDVKM. Trimming pared 5 bases from V and 2 bases from J, leaving 3 bases between. The CDR3: CASSRNYGYTF. The CDR3 DNA reads TGTGCCAGCAGTCGGAACTATGGCTACACCTTC.

There are many counts of this clonotype. The chain carries TRBV20-1 and TRBJ2-3; D perhaps matches TRBD2 (6 bases). CDR3 length equals 13 residues. Trimming pared 3 bases from V and 2 bases from J, leaving 9 bases between. Germline CDR1 is DFQATT and CDR2 is SNEGSKA (reference sequence). Here the CDR3 DNA reads TGCAGTGCTAGGGGGAGGAACACAGATACGCAGTATTTT. It translates to CSARGRNTDTQYF.

This clonotype is judged medium-sized (0.01 to 0.1%). The CDR3 region is CVVMGNEKLFF. The CDR3 DNA reads as TGTGTCGTCATGGGGAACGAAAAACTGTTTTTT. The V and J genes are TRBV28 and TRBJ1-4; D unclear. Per germline, CDR1 MDHEN and CDR2 SYDVKM. The CDR3 extends over 11 amino acids.

Turning to this clonotype: A read error may be the cause here, since a much bigger clone is one base away. The rearrangement links TRBV4-1 to TRBJ2-1; weak D call: TRBD2 (6 bases). Per the germline V gene, CDR1 is MGHRA and CDR2 is YSYEKL. V was pared by 0 bases and J by 4 bases, with 16 bases between. This CDR3 has 17 residues. The CDR3 nucleotides are TGCGCCAGCAGCCAAGATCCGGGGGTCCTCTCTTACAATGAGCAGTTCTTC. Protein product: CASSQDPGVLSYNEQFF.

V gene TRBV5-1 combines with J gene TRBJ2-3; the match to TRBD2 covers 7 bases. The CDR3 contains 16 residues. The germline V gene encodes CDR1 SGHRS and CDR2 YFSETQ. V trimming: 4 bases; J trimming: 3 bases; junction bases outside the gene matches: 11. This CDR3 is CASSDLRSGVTDTQYF. As DNA, the CDR3 is TGCGCCAGCAGCGACTTGCGGAGCGGGGTAACAGATACGCAGTATTTT. Drawing the rest from reference TRBV5-1 and TRBJ2-3, the complete variable domain is KAGVTQTPRYLIKTRGQQVTLSCSPISGHRSVSWYQQTPGQGLQFLFEYFSETQRNKGNFPGRFSGRQFSNSRSEMNVSTLELGDSALYLCASSDLRSGVTDTQYFGPGTRLTVL.

This clonotype was picked up one time. A much larger clonotype is one base distant, so this may be a read error. The chain employs TRBV7-2 and TRBJ2-1; D unresolved. Germline CDR1 is SGHTA and CDR2 is FQGNSA. The ends were cut back, 5 bases at V and 3 bases at J, with 14 bases in the middle. The CDR3 is 15 amino acids. The CDR3 protein is CASSHLGHSYNEQFF. For the CDR3, the DNA is TGTGCCAGCAGCCACCTGGGCCACAGCTACAATGAGCAGTTCTTC.

This clonotype appeared many times. CDR3 amino acids: CASSSPAGMSDTQYF. The CDR3 DNA sequence: TGTGCCAGCAGTTCCCCAGCGGGGATGAGTGATACGCAGTATTTT. This chain joins TRBV28 and TRBJ2-3, with TRBD2 identical over 7 bases. The CDR3 runs 15 residues. With 4 bases clipped from V and 6 bases from J, the junction kept 10 bases outside the gene matches. Germline V gene data show CDR1 as MDHEN and CDR2 as SYDVKM.

The sample holds one count of this clonotype. A much larger clone lies a single base off, so this may be a read error. V and J are TRBV11-1 and TRBJ1-1; D may be TRBD1 (5 bases). Germline V CDR1 and CDR2: SGHAT, FQDESV (reference sequence). CDR3 length: 13 amino acids. The CDR3 nucleotides read TGTGCCAGCAGCTTAACGGGGACCACTGAAGATTTCTTT. Translating it yields CASSLTGTTEDFF.

This clonotype was recorded many times. V is TRBV6-2 or TRBV6-3 and J is TRBJ1-1; D remains unclear. The CDR3 runs to 16 residues. Germline V gene lookup returns CDR1 MNHEY and CDR2 SVGEGT. Trimming pared 4 bases from V and 1 base from J, leaving 16 bases between. DNA of the CDR3: TGTGCCAGCAGTTTATTTAGGACGGTTAAGAACACTGAAGCTTTCTTT. Its translation: CASSLFRTVKNTEAFF.

A few counts support this clonotype. The rearrangement links TRBV4-3 to TRBJ1-1; D is unresolved. Per germline, CDR1 LGHNA and CDR2 YSLEER. The CDR3 has 17 residues. The ends were cut back, 0 bases at V and 0 bases at J, with 14 bases in the middle. Written as DNA, the CDR3 is TGCGCCAGCAGCCAAGATAGGCCAGGCCGACTGAACACTGAAGCTTTCTTT. This gives the protein CASSQDRPGRLNTEAFF.

This clonotype was seen more than once but under ten times. This chain joins TRBV29-1 and TRBJ2-1; D remains ambiguous. The CDR3 spans 10 residues. Trimming left V 7 bases short and J 7 bases short, with 8 bases between. Germline-derived CDR1 and CDR2 are SQVTM and ANQGSEA. The CDR3 reads CSATRNEQFF. The DNA of the CDR3 is TGCAGCGCCACTCGGAATGAGCAGTTCTTC.

Concerning this clonotype: A much larger clone differs by one base, so this may be a read error. The rearrangement uses TRBV10-3 and TRBJ1-1; D is unresolved. V dropped 0 bases and J dropped 6 bases, with 14 bases sitting between them. The CDR3 loop spans 15 amino acids. Germline-derived CDR1 and CDR2 are ENHRY and SYGVKD. The CDR3 DNA reads TGTGCCATCAGTGAGTCACAGCGGCGAATACCTGAAGCTTTCTTT. Encoded protein: CAISESQRRIPEAFF.

This clonotype showed up many times. The rearrangement links TRBV6-1 to TRBJ1-4; D ambiguous. Trimming shortened V by 6 bases and J by 6 bases, and 5 bases separated the two germline ends. This CDR3 spans 11 amino acids. CDR1 is MNHNS and CDR2 is SASEGT in the germline V gene. CDR3 in amino acids: CASRFDEKLFF. The CDR3 DNA sequence: TGTGCCAGCAGGTTTGATGAAAAACTGTTTTTT.

This clonotype showed up many times. V usage is TRBV11-2 and J usage is TRBJ2-5; tentatively, D is TRBD2 (5 bases). CDR1 and CDR2 (germline): SGHAT, FQNNGV. This CDR3 has 13 amino acids. Deletions cut 1 base from V and 5 bases from J, with 8 bases between. The CDR3 DNA follows: TGTGCCAGCAGCTTAGTACTAGGCGAGACCCAGTACTTC. It yields the protein CASSLVLGETQYF.